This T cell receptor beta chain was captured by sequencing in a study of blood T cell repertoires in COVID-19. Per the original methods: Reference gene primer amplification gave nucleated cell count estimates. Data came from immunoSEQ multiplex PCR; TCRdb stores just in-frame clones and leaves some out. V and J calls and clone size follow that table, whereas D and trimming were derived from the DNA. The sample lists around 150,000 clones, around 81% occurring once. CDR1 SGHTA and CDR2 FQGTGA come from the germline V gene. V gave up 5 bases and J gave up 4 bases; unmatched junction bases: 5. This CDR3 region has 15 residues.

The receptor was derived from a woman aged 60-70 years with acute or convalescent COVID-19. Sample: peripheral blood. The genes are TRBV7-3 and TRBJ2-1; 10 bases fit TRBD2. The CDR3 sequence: CASSPGLADYNEQFF. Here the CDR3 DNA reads TGTGCCAGCAGCCCCGGACTAGCGGATTACAATGAGCAGTTCTTC.